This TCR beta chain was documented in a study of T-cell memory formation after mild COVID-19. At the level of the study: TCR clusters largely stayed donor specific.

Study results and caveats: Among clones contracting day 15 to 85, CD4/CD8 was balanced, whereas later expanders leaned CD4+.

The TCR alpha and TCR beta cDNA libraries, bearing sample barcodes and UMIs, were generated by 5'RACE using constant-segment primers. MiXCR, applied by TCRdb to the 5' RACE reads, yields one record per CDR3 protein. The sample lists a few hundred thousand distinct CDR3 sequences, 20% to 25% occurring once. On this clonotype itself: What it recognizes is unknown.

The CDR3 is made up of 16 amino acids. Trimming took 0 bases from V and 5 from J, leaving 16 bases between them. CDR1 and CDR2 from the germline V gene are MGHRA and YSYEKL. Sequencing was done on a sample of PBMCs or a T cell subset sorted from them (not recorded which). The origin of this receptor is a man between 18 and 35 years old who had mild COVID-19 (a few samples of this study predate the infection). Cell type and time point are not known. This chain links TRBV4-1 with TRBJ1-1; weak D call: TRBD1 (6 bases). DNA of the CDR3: TGCGCCAGCAGCCAAGATCAGGGGCAGGCGTGGACTGAAGCTTTCTTT. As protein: CASSQDQGQAWTEAFF.